These 13 T cell receptor beta chains were sequenced from one sample in a study of blood T cell repertoires in COVID-19. The method was immunoSEQ multiplex PCR; TCRdb's version includes in-frame clones alone and lacks a portion of them. The table includes approximately 200,000 clones, 80% to 85% detected once. The sequenced sample consisted of peripheral blood. The source of these receptors is a woman aged 25 to 39 with acute or convalescent COVID-19.

This clone came up once. This chain links TRBV4-2 with TRBJ2-1, with D perhaps TRBD2 (6 bases). The CDR3 has 17 residues. Deletions cut 1 base from V and 5 bases from J, with 18 bases between. CDR1 LGHNA and CDR2 YNFKEQ come from the germline V gene. The CDR3 is CASSQAGSGGPHNEQFF. The CDR3 nucleotides read TGTGCCAGCAGCCAAGCGGGTAGCGGAGGCCCACACAATGAGCAGTTCTTC.

The chain employs TRBV5-4 and TRBJ2-7, with TRBD2 matching over 12 bases. The CDR3 consists of 17 residues. Trimming removed 7 bases from V and 6 bases from J; junction bases left unmatched: 17. The germline gives CDR1 SGHNT, CDR2 YYREEE (reference sequence). CDR3 in amino acids: CASGFSVSGLAGREQYF. The CDR3 DNA reads as TGTGCCAGCGGTTTCAGCGTCTCAGGACTAGCGGGACGCGAGCAGTACTTC.

The genes are TRBV28 and TRBJ2-1, with a weak D call TRBD2 (7 bases). The CDR3 sequence is 16 residues long. Trimming removed 3 bases from V and 6 bases from J, with 18 bases in between. The germline V gene has CDR1 MDHEN and CDR2 SYDVKM. The chain's CDR3 is CASSLFSGGGRNEQFF. DNA for the CDR3: TGTGCCAGCAGTTTGTTCTCGGGGGGCGGTCGCAATGAGCAGTTCTTC.

V and J are TRBV29-1 and TRBJ2-1; TRBD2 might be the D (7 bases). The germline V gene encodes CDR1 SQVTM and CDR2 ANQGSEA. V was pared by 5 bases and J by 7 bases, with 12 bases between. This CDR3 spans 12 amino acids. The DNA of the CDR3 is TGCAGCGTTAGGGGGGGATGGAATGAGCAGTTCTTC. It specifies CSVRGGWNEQFF.

The chain links TRBV27 to TRBJ1-2, with 12 bases that match TRBD1. The germline gives CDR1 MNHEY, CDR2 SMNVEV (reference sequence). The J segment lost 1 base and the V segment lost 4 bases, leaving 10 bases of the junction unmatched. The CDR3 is 18 amino acids. The CDR3: CASSSSPGQGAVNYGYTF. CDR3 DNA: TGTGCCAGCAGTTCCTCCCCGGGACAGGGGGCCGTTAACTATGGCTACACCTTC.

The chain has TRBV5-8 and TRBJ1-1; no definite D call. The germline V gene encodes CDR1 SGHTS and CDR2 YDEGEE. The CDR3 runs to 15 residues. The ends were cut back, 0 bases at V and 1 base at J, with 10 bases in the middle. CDR3 DNA: TGTGCCAGCAGCTTGGTTGCCGCGGGGAACACTGAAGCTTTCTTT. Translating gives CASSLVAAGNTEAFF.

J is TRBJ2-1 and V is TRBV15, with 12 bases that match TRBD2. V lost 4 bases, J lost 5 bases, and 3 bases stayed unmatched. Per the germline V gene, CDR1 is LNHNV and CDR2 is YYDKDF (reference sequence). The CDR3 is 15 amino acids. The CDR3 spells CATSNGLAGNNEQFF. DNA of the CDR3: TGTGCCACCAGCAATGGACTAGCGGGGAACAATGAGCAGTTCTTC.

The chain combines TRBV7-8 with TRBJ1-2; 7 bases fit TRBD1. CDR3 length equals 13 residues. The trim removed 6 bases at V and 5 bases at J, leaving 6 bases unmatched. Germline assignment: CDR1 SGHVS and CDR2 FQNEAQ. CDR3 sequence reads: CASSQDRTYGYTF. The DNA of the CDR3 is TGTGCCAGCAGTCAGGACAGGACTTATGGCTACACCTTC.

The chain joins TRBV7-7 to TRBJ1-1, with D possibly matching TRBD1 (6 bases). CDR3 size: 15 residues. CDR1 and CDR2 (germline): SSHAT, FNYEAQ (reference sequence). V lost 5 bases and J 2 bases, leaving 15 bases between the germline ends. CDR3 in amino acids: CASSPLTGINTEAFF. The CDR3 region has the DNA TGTGCCAGCAGCCCTCTAACAGGGATAAACACTGAAGCTTTCTTT.

The gene calls are TRBV5-5 and TRBJ2-7; 8 bases fit TRBD2. Germline lookup yields CDR1 SGHKS and CDR2 YYEKEE (reference sequence). The CDR3 totals 14 residues. The V segment lost 4 bases and the J segment 2 bases; nucleotides outside the gene matches: 5. The DNA of the CDR3 is TGTGCCAGCAGCCTCCGGGAGGGCCCCTACGAGCAGTACTTC. Translated, it gives CASSLREGPYEQYF.

The chain joins TRBV27 to TRBJ1-2, with a possible D match to TRBD1 (6 bases). V was clipped by 5 bases and J by 2 bases, with 12 bases between them. Germline loops: CDR1 MNHEY, CDR2 SMNVEV (reference sequence). The CDR3 sequence is 14 residues long. The CDR3 DNA reads as TGTGCCAGCAGTCGACAGGAGCAAAACTATGGCTACACCTTC. Amino acid sequence: CASSRQEQNYGYTF.

The chain recombines TRBV6-6 with TRBJ1-2, with 7 bases that match TRBD1. Germline V gene lookup returns CDR1 MNHNY and CDR2 SVGAGI (reference sequence). This CDR3 is 15 amino acids long. The junction had 10 bases not matched to a gene; V was cut back by 5 bases and J by 4 bases. As DNA, the CDR3 is TGTGCCAGCAGTCCAATTTCGACAGGGACCTATGGCTACACCTTC. Translated: CASSPISTGTYGYTF.

The chain has TRBV28 and TRBJ2-1; 15 bases map to TRBD2. Trimming cost V 4 bases and J 9 bases; bases outside gene matches: 7. The CDR3 sequence is 16 residues long. In germline, CDR1 is MDHEN, CDR2 SYDVKM. In DNA form, the CDR3 reads TGTGCCAGCAGTTCATGGACTAGCGGGGGGGCCGGTGAGCAGTTCTTC. It translates to CASSSWTSGGAGEQFF. The full variable domain, its missing parts supplied by reference TRBV28 and TRBJ2-1, is DVKVTQSSRYLVKRTGEKVFLECVQDMDHENMFWYRQDPGLGLRLIYFSYDVKMKEKGDIPEGYSVSREKKERFSLILESASTNQTSMYLCASSSWTSGGAGEQFFGPGTRLTVL.